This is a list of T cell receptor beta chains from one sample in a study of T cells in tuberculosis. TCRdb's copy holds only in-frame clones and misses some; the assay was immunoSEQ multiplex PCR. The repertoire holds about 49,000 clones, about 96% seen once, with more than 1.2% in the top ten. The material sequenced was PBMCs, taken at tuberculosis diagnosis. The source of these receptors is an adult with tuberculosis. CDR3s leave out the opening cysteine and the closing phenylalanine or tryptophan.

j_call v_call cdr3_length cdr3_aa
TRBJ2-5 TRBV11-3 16 ASSSGQPGLAGLETQY
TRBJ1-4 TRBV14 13 ASSQMGQQNEKLF
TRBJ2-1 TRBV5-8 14 ASSAAIGAGDNEQF
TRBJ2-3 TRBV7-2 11 ASSFDRGDTQY
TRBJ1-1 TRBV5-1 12 ASSFRGVGTEAF
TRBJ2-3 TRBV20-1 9 SAWGSGTQY
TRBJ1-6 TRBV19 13 ASSITGEGNSPLH
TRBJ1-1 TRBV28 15 ASSLKAFRQGHTEAF
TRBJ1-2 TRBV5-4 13 ASRTGTGFNYGYT
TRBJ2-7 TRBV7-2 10 ASSANSYEQY
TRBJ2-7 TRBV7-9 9 AGQDSYEQY
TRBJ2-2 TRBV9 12 ASSLLSIDGELF
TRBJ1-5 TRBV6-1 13 ASSEVRDRGQPQH
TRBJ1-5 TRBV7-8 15 ASSPLRRQRDDQPQH
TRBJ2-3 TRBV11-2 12 ASSFWAGTDTQY
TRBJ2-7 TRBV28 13 ASSFVGGAKDEQY